The 14 T cell receptor beta chains below come from one sample, sequenced in a study of shared clonotypes between healthy human individuals. TCRdb keeps only in-frame clones here, not all; method: immunoSEQ multiplex PCR. The sample contains roughly 2.6 million clones, around 90% of which appear only once. The sample taken for sequencing was naive CD4+ T cells sorted from blood. Subset defined: CD45RA+ positively selected. These TCRs come from a man aged 18 to 30 in good health.

The V gene is TRBV5-1, the J gene TRBJ1-2, with 9 nucleotides matching TRBD1. CDR3 length: 14 amino acids. Trimming took 4 bases from V and 1 from J; bases not matched to a gene: 2. Germline lookup yields CDR1 SGHRS and CDR2 YFSETQ. DNA for the CDR3: TGCGCCAGCAGCGGGACAGGGATTAACTATGGCTACACCTTC. Its protein is CASSGTGINYGYTF.

The V and J genes are TRBV5-6 and TRBJ2-2; 10 bases are a match to TRBD1. Germline-derived CDR1 and CDR2 are SGHDT and YYEEEE. The ends lost 4 bases at V and 5 bases at J; junction bases unmatched: 8. The CDR3 runs to 16 residues. The CDR3 sequence is CASSVDRGRLTGELFF. CDR3 nucleotide sequence: TGTGCCAGCAGCGTTGACAGGGGGCGCTTAACCGGGGAGCTGTTTTTT.

The CDR3 spells CASRSDTFSGNTIYF. CDR3 bases: TGTGCCAGCAGGTCAGATACGTTCTCTGGAAACACCATATATTTT. This chain joins TRBV6-5 and TRBJ1-3; D is unclear. Germline V gene lookup returns CDR1 MNHEY and CDR2 SVGAGI. The CDR3 consists of 15 residues. Trimming shortened V by 6 bases and J by 0 bases, and 12 bases separated the two germline ends.

This chain connects TRBV7-2 to TRBJ1-2; D is unclear. The CDR3 is 15 amino acids. Deletions cut 3 bases from V and 1 base from J, with 12 bases between. From germline, CDR1 is SGHTA and CDR2 FQGNSA. As DNA, the CDR3 is TGTGCCAGCAGCTTGAACACCGGGATTAACTATGGCTACACCTTC. Translation: CASSLNTGINYGYTF.

V usage is TRBV7-6 and J usage is TRBJ2-7; 10 bases are a match to TRBD2. This CDR3 spans 16 amino acids. Germline trimming cut 0 bases from V and 6 bases from J; bases unmatched to any gene: 8. The V gene's germline CDR1 is SGHVS and CDR2 FNYEAQ. The CDR3 nucleotides read TGTGCCAGCAGCTTAGCGTCCCTAGCGGGGGTCGGCGAGCAGTACTTC. It yields the protein CASSLASLAGVGEQYF.

This sequence joins TRBV15 and TRBJ2-2, with 10 bases matching TRBD1. The V and J ends lost 1 base and 4 bases, in that order; junction bases with no gene match: 6. The length of the CDR3 is 17 residues. Germline CDR1 and CDR2: LNHNV and YYDKDF (reference sequence). The CDR3: CATSRAVRQGATGELFF. In DNA form, the CDR3 reads TGTGCCACCAGCAGAGCCGTACGACAGGGGGCCACCGGGGAGCTGTTTTTT.

This clone has just a few counts. The chain has TRBV28 and TRBJ1-2; no firm D call. This CDR3 is 12 amino acids long. Germline loops: CDR1 MDHEN, CDR2 SYDVKM. Trimming left V 7 bases short and J 2 bases short, with 8 bases between. The CDR3 sequence is CASKSGNYGYTF. CDR3 sequence (DNA): TGTGCCAGCAAAAGTGGGAACTATGGCTACACCTTC.

The genes are TRBV29-1 and TRBJ2-3, with D possibly matching TRBD1 (6 bases). The CDR3 runs 15 residues. V lost 3 bases and J lost 2, with 15 bases in between. Germline V lookup: CDR1 SQVTM, CDR2 ANQGSEA. The CDR3 here is CSVDLQGSLTDTQYF. CDR3 nucleotide sequence: TGCAGCGTTGATTTACAGGGTTCCCTCACAGATACGCAGTATTTT.

This clone was seen just once. The chain carries TRBV5-4 and TRBJ2-5; 9 bases line up with TRBD2. The ends lost 1 base at V and 1 base at J; junction bases unmatched: 5. Germline-derived CDR1 and CDR2 are SGHNT and YYREEE (reference sequence). The CDR3 has 16 residues. CDR3 coding DNA: TGTGCCAGCAGCTTGATTCCGACTAGCGGCCAAGAGACCCAGTACTTC. This codes for CASSLIPTSGQETQYF.

The J gene is TRBJ2-2, the V gene TRBV10-3; a possible D gene is TRBD2 (7 bases). Germline V gives CDR1 ENHRY, CDR2 SYGVKD. The germline V and J ends were trimmed by 6 bases and 0 bases, with 8 bases remaining between them. The CDR3 is made up of 14 amino acids. The CDR3 sequence: CAISGGPNTGELFF. CDR3 bases: TGTGCCATCAGCGGGGGGCCGAACACCGGGGAGCTGTTTTTT.

This clone appeared once. V is TRBV9 and J is TRBJ2-2, with D perhaps matching TRBD1 (6 bases). Trimming removed 6 bases at V and 5 bases at J, with 14 bases between. The CDR3 extends over 14 amino acids. Germline assignment: CDR1 SGDLS and CDR2 YYNGEE. CDR3 residues: CASTISQGTGELFF. Here the CDR3 DNA reads TGTGCCAGCACCATAAGTCAGGGGACCGGGGAGCTGTTTTTT.

The gene calls are TRBV11-3 and TRBJ2-5; D gene unclear. Germline values: CDR1 SGHNT, CDR2 YENEEA. The CDR3 runs 10 residues. This CDR3 reads CPPARETQYF. CDR3 bases: TGTCCCCCTGCGCGAGAGACCCAGTACTTC.

This clone was seen once. The V and J genes are TRBV6-4 and TRBJ1-2; possibly TRBD1 for D (6 bases). The V end lost 0 bases, the J end lost 8 bases, and 22 bases lay between the germline ends. Germline values: CDR1 MRHNA, CDR2 SNTAGT. The CDR3 extends over 17 amino acids. This CDR3 is CASSDSNGVVGATGYTF. The CDR3 nucleotides are TGTGCCAGCAGTGACTCGAATGGTGTAGTGGGGGCTACGGGCTACACCTTC.

The V and J genes are TRBV27 and TRBJ1-4, with 12 nucleotides matching TRBD1. Germline V gene sequence: CDR1 MNHEY, CDR2 SMNVEV (reference sequence). Trimming took 9 bases from V and 6 from J; bases not matched to a gene: 11. The CDR3 consists of 16 residues. The CDR3 DNA sequence: TGTGCCAGTTTTCCAATGGGACAGGGGGCTTATGAAAAACTGTTTTTT. It codes for CASFPMGQGAYEKLFF.